Below, one T cell receptor (beta chain) is given with its context. The CDR3 length is 11 residues. Looked up from germline, CDR1 is DFQATT and CDR2 is SNEGSKA (reference sequence). V lost 6 bases and J lost 6, with 10 bases in between. The data belong to a study of blood T cell repertoires in COVID-19. At the level of the study: Whether acute or convalescent, the COVID-19 samples came from the United States, Italy and Spain.

Authors' methods: From reference gene primer amplification, estimates of nucleated cell counts were derived. Assay used: immunoSEQ multiplex PCR; TCRdb lists only in-frame clones, some missing. V, J and clone size reflect that table, while D and trimming were determined from the DNA. The sample carries 200,000 to 250,000 clones, approximately 85% recorded once. This sequence originates from a man aged 45-60 years who had recovered from COVID-19. This rearrangement joins TRBV20-1 to TRBJ2-3; no clear D gene. Source material: peripheral blood. This CDR3 reads CSASRLDTQYF. CDR3 sequence (DNA): TGCAGTGCCAGCCGACTGGATACGCAGTATTTT.